Presented here are 4 T cell receptor beta chains from one specimen sequenced in a study of CD8 T cells in Susac syndrome (dated 2019 in TCRdb). The method was the immunoSEQ multiplex PCR assay. RNA was extracted using the RNeasy kit, and roughly 0.5 to 1 microgram was reverse transcribed with random hexamers. TCRdb took the public reads, trimmed them with fastp at Q25, ran MiXCR for clone calling and kept in-frame beta chains. All rows with the same CDR3 protein become a single entry with the most common DNA and genes. Present in this sample are 77,000 or so distinct CDR3 sequences, under 95% of which were seen just once. Roughly 0.56% of the sample goes to the ten largest clones. Source material: CD4+ T cells from PBMCs. All receptors derive from a human donor with Susac syndrome.

This chain joins TRBV7-2 and TRBJ2-3; no clear D. Trimming left V 2 bases short and J 6 bases short, with 9 bases between. Germline V gives CDR1 SGHTA, CDR2 FQGNSA. This CDR3 contains 13 residues. In DNA form, the CDR3 reads TGTGCCAGCAGCTTACGCTCCTGGGATACGCAGTATTTT. Encoded protein: CASSLRSWDTQYF.

This chain connects TRBV29-1 to TRBJ2-5, with D hard to call. The CDR3 sequence is 11 residues long. V lost 4 bases and J lost 1, with 4 bases in between. Germline loops: CDR1 SQVTM, CDR2 ANQGSEA. The CDR3 bases are TGCAGCGTTGGAGGCCAAGAGACCCAGTACTTC. It encodes CSVGGQETQYF.

The rearrangement uses TRBV28 and TRBJ2-6; perhaps TRBD2 as D (5 bases). V lost 4 bases, J lost 4 bases, and 20 bases lay in between. Germline assignment: CDR1 MDHEN and CDR2 SYDVKM. The CDR3 extends over 18 amino acids. For the CDR3, the DNA is TGTGCCAGCAGTTACATGGGAGTTTCGGAGTCGGGGGCCAACGTCCTGACTTTC. Protein product: CASSYMGVSESGANVLTF.

The CDR3 DNA follows: TGTGCCTGGATAGGACCTTGGGGCTCCTACAATGAGCAGTTCTTC. This translates into CAWIGPWGSYNEQFF. The rearrangement joins TRBV30 to TRBJ2-1; D is unresolved. The CDR3 consists of 15 residues. Germline values: CDR1 GTSNPN, CDR2 SVGIG (reference sequence). The ends were cut back, 4 bases at V and 0 bases at J, with 13 bases in the middle.